This T cell receptor beta chain was recovered during a study of control samples from healthy donors and cancer patients. This clone was seen a single time. Assay used: immunoSEQ multiplex PCR; TCRdb lists only in-frame clones, some missing. Here the sample spans around 170,000 clones, more than 85% being singletons. The CDR3 spans 13 residues. The sequence was collected from a woman aged 25 to 39 in good health. The source material was blood. The rearrangement uses TRBV21-1 and TRBJ1-2. TRBV21-1 is a pseudogene. The DNA of the CDR3 is TGTGCCAGCAGATACCGGGGGGTTGATGGCTACACCTTC. Its protein product is CASRYRGVDGYTF.